The rows below give T cell receptor beta chains drawn from one sample of a study of shared clonotypes between healthy human individuals. Generated by immunoSEQ multiplex PCR, the TCRdb table keeps only in-frame clones and is missing some. The repertoire holds a few million clones, with approximately 90% as singletons. Input material: naive CD4+ T cells sorted from blood. These receptor sequences come from a man younger than 35 in good health. Each CDR3 is given with its conserved first and last residue. A D gene is named only where the DNA matches it firmly. Only some rows state a clone size, as once, few, many or a class for expanded clones.

V	size	J	D	DNA	CDR3
TRBV5-1	.	TRBJ1-2	.	TGCGCCAGCAGGGAGGGCAGAGAGAACTATGGCTACACCTTC	CASREGRENYGYTF
TRBV21-1	.	TRBJ1-4	.	TGTGCCAGCAGTTTACTCCTCCGACAGCTCTTCCATGAAAAACTGTTTTTT	CASSLLLRQLFHEKLFF
TRBV11-2	.	TRBJ1-5	.	TGTGCCAGCAGCCCCTCGCTGGGTCAGCCCCAGCATTTT	CASSPSLGQPQHF
TRBV28	.	TRBJ2-3	.	TGTGCCAGCAGCCCCGCGGGGAGTCGGACAGATACGCAGTATTTT	CASSPAGSRTDTQYF
TRBV4-1	.	TRBJ1-1	.	TGCGCCAGCAGACCAAGTCCTGTACAGCTGAACACTGAAGCTTTCTTT	CASRPSPVQLNTEAFF
TRBV19	.	TRBJ1-2	.	TGTGCCAGTAGTCGACAGCTAGCTAACTATGGCTACACCTTC	CASSRQLANYGYTF
TRBV2	.	TRBJ2-1	.	TGTGCCAGCAGAGAGGAGTCTGATGAGCAGTTCTTC	CASREESDEQFF
TRBV5-4	once	TRBJ2-2	TRBD1	TGTGCCAGCAGCCTTAAGGCTGGGGCAGGGGGAACCGGGGAGCTGTTTTTT	CASSLKAGAGGTGELFF
TRBV28	.	TRBJ2-7	.	TGTGCCAGCAGTTTATCAGCCTCGGAACGGGCCGAGCAGTACTTC	CASSLSASERAEQYF
TRBV13	.	TRBJ2-7	.	TGTGCCAGCAGCCGGCGGGACAGCTTAAACGAGCAGTACTTC	CASSRRDSLNEQYF
TRBV5-6	.	TRBJ2-7	.	TGTGCCAGCAGCTTGTCTGGGAACTCCTACGAGCAGTACTTC	CASSLSGNSYEQYF
TRBV11-3	.	TRBJ2-1	.	TGTGCCAGCAGCTTAGTGCGAGCAGGCGAGCAGTTCTTC	CASSLVRAGEQFF
TRBV27	.	TRBJ2-5	.	TGTGCCAGCAGTTTACGGGGGAGGAACCGCCAAGAGACCCAGTACTTC	CASSLRGRNRQETQYF
TRBV10-3	once	TRBJ2-2	TRBD1	TGTGCCATCAAGGAGACAGGGGAGGATAACACCGGGGAGCTGTTTTTT	CAIKETGEDNTGELFF
TRBV5-1	.	TRBJ1-6	TRBD1	TGCGCCAGCAGCTTAGTTACGCCGGGACAGGGGGGTTCACCCCTCCACTTT	CASSLVTPGQGGSPLHF
TRBV11-3	.	TRBJ2-7	TRBD2	TGTGCCAGCAGCCTCGGACTAGCGGGAGACGAGCAGTACTTC	CASSLGLAGDEQYF
TRBV6-6	.	TRBJ2-5	.	TGTGCCAGCTCTCCCGGGAACCTGCGCGAGACCCAGTACTTC	CASSPGNLRETQYF
TRBV4-1	.	TRBJ2-7	TRBD2	TGCGCCAGCAGCCAAGATGTAGAGACTAGCAGGTACGAGCAGTACTTC	CASSQDVETSRYEQYF
TRBV6-5	.	TRBJ1-6	TRBD1	TGTGCCAGCAGTTACGACAGGGATCTAGGACTCCACTTT	CASSYDRDLGLHF
TRBV7-8	.	TRBJ1-1	TRBD1	TGTGCCAGCAGCTTTAGCGGGACAGGGAGTGAAGCTTTCTTT	CASSFSGTGSEAFF
TRBV19	once	TRBJ2-3	.	TGTGCCAGCCTCCCGGTCCCGGGATCAGATACGCAGTATTTT	CASLPVPGSDTQYF
TRBV7-6	.	TRBJ2-2	.	TGTGCCAGCAGCTTAGCCTCGGCAGGGGTGGACGGGGAGCTGTTTTTT	CASSLASAGVDGELFF
TRBV7-2	.	TRBJ2-1	.	TGTGCCAGCAGCTTAGCAGCGGCCAGCTCCTACAATGAGCAGTTCTTC	CASSLAAASSYNEQFF
TRBV27	.	TRBJ2-4	TRBD2	TGTGCCAGCAGCGGGACTAGCGGGGGTGGCAAAAACATTCAGTACTTC	CASSGTSGGGKNIQYF
TRBV10-1	.	TRBJ1-1	.	TGCGCCAGCAGTGAGTGGGGGGCTAAGAACACTGAAGCTTTCTTT	CASSEWGAKNTEAFF
TRBV2	.	TRBJ2-6	.	TGTGCCAGCAGTGAAAGGGGCTCTGGGGCCAACGTCCTGACTTTC	CASSERGSGANVLTF
TRBV6-5	.	TRBJ2-7	.	TGTGCCAGCAGCCGTTTGGGGGATCCCTACGAGCAGTACTTC	CASSRLGDPYEQYF
TRBV5-4	.	TRBJ2-7	TRBD1	TGTGCCAGCAGCTTGGCTGCAGACAGGGACGAGCAGTACTTC	CASSLAADRDEQYF
TRBV27	.	TRBJ2-7	TRBD1	TGTGCCAGCAGTTTAGGGACAGTCTCCTCCTACGAGCAGTACTTC	CASSLGTVSSYEQYF
TRBV28	.	TRBJ2-4	.	TGTGCCAGCAGTTTCGGAGGACCCGAATGGGACATTCAGTACTTC	CASSFGGPEWDIQYF
TRBV20-1	.	TRBJ2-1	TRBD2	TGCAGTGCCGGGGGGGGCGGTGAGCAGTTCTTC	CSAGGGGEQFF
TRBV5-6	.	TRBJ1-3	.	TGTGCCAGCAGCGCTACAGGGACCGGTACCTATTTCTCTGGAAACACCATATATTTT	CASSATGTGTYFSGNTIYF
TRBV30	.	TRBJ2-2	TRBD1	TGTGCCTGTGGGACAGGAAACACCGGGGAGCTGTTTTTT	CACGTGNTGELFF
TRBV30	.	TRBJ2-3	.	TGTGCCTGGGGCCTCCTACGTACTAGCTCCTCCACAGATACGCAGTATTTT	CAWGLLRTSSSTDTQYF
TRBV7-2	.	TRBJ2-7	.	TGTGCCAGCAGCCCAGGGGGGTACGAGCAGTACTTC	CASSPGGYEQYF
TRBV5-6	.	TRBJ2-3	TRBD1	TGTGCCAGCAGCTTGTTTAGCACAGGGGGAGATACGCAGTATTTT	CASSLFSTGGDTQYF
TRBV4-2	.	TRBJ1-2	.	TGTGCCAGCAGCCAAGCAGGGGCTGAATATGGCTACACCTTC	CASSQAGAEYGYTF
TRBV5-1	.	TRBJ2-3	TRBD2	TGCGCCAGCAGCCTGGGACTAGCGGGGGGAGTCACAGATACGCAGTATTTT	CASSLGLAGGVTDTQYF
TRBV30	.	TRBJ1-3	.	TGTGCCTGGAGTGGGGGGGACGGACGCTCTGGAAACACCATATATTTT	CAWSGGDGRSGNTIYF
TRBV30	.	TRBJ2-3	.	TGTGCCTGGACAGGGCGTCCTATAATCACAGATACGCAGTATTTT	CAWTGRPIITDTQYF
TRBV7-8	.	TRBJ2-2	.	TGTGCCAGCAGCTTGGGAACGGGTGCCGGGGAGCTGTTTTTT	CASSLGTGAGELFF
TRBV5-6	.	TRBJ1-2	.	TGTGCCAGCAGCCTAGGCCTCGGATATCATGGCTACACCTTC	CASSLGLGYHGYTF